A single T cell receptor beta chain is shown here with its context. This table comes from immunoSEQ multiplex PCR, and its TCRdb copy is limited to in-frame clones, with some not included. The sample shows approximately 500,000 clones, around nine tenths of them seen only once. This record comes from a study of blood T cell repertoires in COVID-19. Background on the study: There were acute and convalescent COVID-19 samples, and they came from the United States, Italy and Spain. T cells, B-cell-depleted T cells, or PBMCs supplied cDNA or gDNA.

The CDR3 covers 15 residues. V was trimmed by 0 bases and J by 4 bases, leaving 11 bases between them. Germline CDR1 is SGHTA and CDR2 is FQGNSA. The source of this sequence is a woman aged 50 to 65 with COVID-19, enrolled during active disease. The material sequenced was peripheral blood. V and J are TRBV7-2 and TRBJ2-3, with D possibly being TRBD2 (6 bases). This CDR3 is CASSLAGGDADTQYF. The CDR3, as DNA: TGTGCCAGCAGCTTAGCAGGCGGGGACGCAGATACGCAGTATTTT.